The 27 T cell receptor beta chains below all came from one sample that was sequenced in a study of cytomegalovirus exposure and HLA in healthy donors. It was with 60 Vbeta and 13 Jbeta primers that the PCR ran. Profiled with immunoSEQ multiplex PCR; TCRdb holds only in-frame clones, not every one. The data hold 130,000 to 150,000 clones, with about 79% observed a single time. Sequencing was carried out using PBMCs. The receptor set was obtained from a male donor in good health and CMV-seronegative.

The chain is built from TRBV6-5 and TRBJ2-7; D is uncertain. This CDR3 contains 16 residues. In germline, CDR1 is MNHEY, CDR2 SVGAGI. Trimming shortened V by 0 bases and J by 0 bases, and 12 bases separated the two germline ends. The CDR3 spells CASSYSSQLISYEQYF. Here the CDR3 DNA reads TGTGCCAGCAGTTACTCGTCACAGCTTATCTCCTACGAGCAGTACTTC.

This clone was detected only once. The chain recombines TRBV7-2 with TRBJ2-7; a possible D gene is TRBD2 (5 bases). CDR1 SGHTA and CDR2 FQGNSA come from the germline V gene. The CDR3 is made up of 15 amino acids. Trimming removed 5 bases at V and 2 bases at J, with 16 bases between. The CDR3 is CASSPPASGTYEQYF. The DNA of the CDR3 is TGTGCCAGCAGCCCACCGGCGTCCGGGACCTACGAGCAGTACTTC.

The V call is TRBV12-5, the J call TRBJ1-1, with D unclear. Germline lookup yields CDR1 LGHNT and CDR2 FRNRAP. CDR3 length equals 13 residues. Trimming removed 0 bases from V and 1 base from J, with 3 bases in between. The CDR3 region has the DNA TGTGCTAGTGGTTTGGTACAGAACACTGAAGCTTTCTTT. Its translation: CASGLVQNTEAFF.

This chain uses TRBV11-2 with TRBJ2-1, with D perhaps matching TRBD2 (5 bases). CDR1 and CDR2 (germline): SGHAT, FQNNGV. The CDR3 length is 17 residues. Trimming took off 4 bases at V and 10 bases at J, with 26 bases between the two ends. CDR3 amino acids: CASSSEAVRQVRREQFF. CDR3 DNA: TGTGCCAGCAGCTCCGAAGCGGTGCGGCAGGTTAGGCGCGAGCAGTTCTTC.

The gene calls are TRBV19 and TRBJ1-1, with unresolved D. The germline V gene has CDR1 LNHDA and CDR2 SQIVND (reference sequence). Trimming removed 7 bases at V and 1 base at J, with 10 bases between. The CDR3 is made up of 13 amino acids. The CDR3: CASKGLPNTEAFF. The CDR3 region has the DNA TGTGCCAGTAAAGGACTGCCGAACACTGAAGCTTTCTTT.

The V and J genes are TRBV30 and TRBJ2-2; D is possibly TRBD1 (5 bases). This CDR3 is 14 amino acids long. Trimming cost V 1 base and J 6 bases, with 12 bases left between them. Germline V gene data show CDR1 as GTSNPN and CDR2 as SVGIG (reference sequence). CDR3 bases: TGTGCCTGGAGTGGACAGTTAGGTGCCGGGGAGCTGTTTTTT. It codes for CAWSGQLGAGELFF.

The gene calls are TRBV19 and TRBJ1-3; the D gene is possibly TRBD1 (5 bases). Germline V CDR1 and CDR2: LNHDA, SQIVND (reference sequence). V was pared by 2 bases and J by 0 bases, with 11 bases between. This CDR3 comprises 16 residues. CDR3 nucleotide sequence: TGTGCCAGTAGTATAAGCGGGGCAGACTCTGGAAACACCATATATTTT. Protein: CASSISGADSGNTIYF.

V and J are TRBV30 and TRBJ1-2, with D possibly being TRBD1 (5 bases). This CDR3 contains 14 residues. V shed 0 bases and J shed 8 bases, with 16 bases lying between them. The germline V gene has CDR1 GTSNPN and CDR2 SVGIG (reference sequence). CDR3 in amino acids: CAWSVKNGAVGYTF. Here the CDR3 DNA reads TGTGCCTGGAGTGTTAAAAATGGGGCAGTGGGCTACACCTTC.

The chain joins TRBV30 to TRBJ2-2; D gene unclear. Germline CDR1 and CDR2: GTSNPN and SVGIG (reference sequence). The germline V and J ends were trimmed by 0 bases and 12 bases, with 8 bases remaining between them. CDR3 length: 11 amino acids. CDR3 region: CAWSVHEQLFF. The CDR3 DNA reads as TGTGCCTGGAGTGTACACGAACAGCTGTTTTTT.

This chain connects TRBV28 to TRBJ2-7; TRBD1 is a possible D gene (5 bases). With 3 bases removed from V and 6 bases from J, the gap between germline ends came to 15 bases. The germline CDR1 and CDR2 sequences are MDHEN and SYDVKM. CDR3 size: 14 residues. CDR3 coding DNA: TGTGCCAGCAGTTTTTTCAGGGCCCTTGGCGAGCAGTACTTC. Its protein is CASSFFRALGEQYF.

This chain joins TRBV25-1 and TRBJ2-7; 7 bases align to TRBD2. V shed 4 bases and J 2 bases; nucleotides not matched to a gene: 11. This CDR3 is built from 16 residues. Germline lookup yields CDR1 MGHDK and CDR2 SYGVNS. The DNA of the CDR3 is TGTGCCAGCAGTGGGGGTGAGAGCGGGGACCCCTACGAGCAGTACTTC. The encoded protein is CASSGGESGDPYEQYF.

V usage is TRBV14 and J usage is TRBJ2-1; the match to TRBD2 covers 7 bases. The CDR3 has 15 residues. The junction had 8 bases not matched to a gene; V was cut back by 1 base and J by 8 bases. Germline CDR1 and CDR2: SGHDN and FVKESK. For the CDR3, the DNA is TGTGCCAGCAGCCAAGCAAGCGGGAATTGGCATGAGCAGTTCTTC. Amino acid sequence: CASSQASGNWHEQFF.

This rearrangement joins TRBV6-4 to TRBJ1-6, with 9 bases fitting TRBD1. The CDR3 covers 15 residues. Germline-derived CDR1 and CDR2 are MRHNA and SNTAGT. J gave up 10 bases and V 4 bases, and 8 bases lay outside the gene matches. For the CDR3, the DNA is TGTGCCAGCAGTGTTTCGGGACAGGGAAGATCACCCCTCCACTTT. Its translation: CASSVSGQGRSPLHF.

This clone has a handful of counts. This chain joins TRBV7-2 and TRBJ2-7; D unclear. This CDR3 has 16 residues. Germline CDR1 SGHTA, CDR2 FQGNSA. V was trimmed by 1 base and J by 3 bases, leaving 16 bases between them. In DNA form, the CDR3 reads TGTGCCAGCAGCTTAGGACTCACTCTCATCAACTACGAGCAGTACTTC. Its protein product is CASSLGLTLINYEQYF.

The J gene is TRBJ2-2, the V gene TRBV19, with D maybe TRBD1 (5 bases). The V end lost 5 bases, the J end lost 3 bases, and 10 bases lay between the germline ends. The CDR3 is 14 amino acids. Germline V gene lookup returns CDR1 LNHDA and CDR2 SQIVND (reference sequence). The CDR3 DNA reads TGTGCCAGTAGTGCTCAGGGTTACACCGGGGAGCTGTTTTTT. Its protein product is CASSAQGYTGELFF.

The rearrangement joins TRBV5-4 to TRBJ2-7; 11 bases are shared with TRBD1. Germline trimming cut 4 bases from V and 6 bases from J; bases unmatched to any gene: 6. The CDR3 sequence is 14 residues long. Germline V gene data show CDR1 as SGHNT and CDR2 as YYREEE (reference sequence). In DNA form, the CDR3 reads TGTGCCAGCAGCCCGGGACAGGGGGAGGGCGAGCAGTACTTC. Translating gives CASSPGQGEGEQYF.

The chain links TRBV18 to TRBJ1-5; D is possibly TRBD1 (6 bases). The germline V gene has CDR1 KGHSH and CDR2 LQKENI. V was clipped by 5 bases and J by 1 base, with 9 bases between them. The CDR3 extends over 14 amino acids. In DNA form, the CDR3 reads TGTGCCAGCTCAGCCGACAGGAGCAATCAGCCCCAGCATTTT. This translates into CASSADRSNQPQHF. The full variable domain, with the rest looked up from reference TRBV18 and TRBJ1-5, is NAGVMQNPRHLVRRRGQEARLRCSPMKGHSHVYWYRQLPEEGLKFMVYLQKENIIDESGMPKERFSAEFPKEGPSILRIQQVVRGDSAAYFCASSADRSNQPQHFGDGTRLSIL.

The J gene is TRBJ1-4, the V gene TRBV4-3; D remains unclear. The ends were cut back, 2 bases at V and 8 bases at J, with 21 bases in the middle. The CDR3 sequence is 17 residues long. CDR1 is LGHNA and CDR2 is YSLEER in the germline V gene. The CDR3 region has the DNA TGCGCCAGCAGCCAAAACCAACCCGGGTTTCCGGGGGAAAAACTGTTTTTT. Its protein product is CASSQNQPGFPGEKLFF.

The genes are TRBV5-4 and TRBJ2-5; D perhaps matches TRBD1 (8 bases). From germline, CDR1 is SGHNT and CDR2 YYREEE (reference sequence). The CDR3 sequence is 17 residues long. V was pared by 1 base and J by 0 bases, with 16 bases between. Here the CDR3 DNA reads TGTGCCAGCAGCTTGAACAGGGGGGGCGGGTACCAAGAGACCCAGTACTTC. Amino acids: CASSLNRGGGYQETQYF.

This clone was seen a handful of times. The gene calls are TRBV30 and TRBJ1-1, with unresolved D. V was shortened by 0 bases and J by 1 base, with 6 bases between the two germline ends. There are 13 residues in the CDR3. Looked up from germline, CDR1 is GTSNPN and CDR2 is SVGIG (reference sequence). CDR3 in amino acids: CAWSVRGNTEAFF. In nucleotides, the CDR3 is TGTGCCTGGAGTGTACGGGGGAACACTGAAGCTTTCTTT.

This chain joins TRBV18 and TRBJ2-7, with D possibly TRBD1 on 6 matching bases. The CDR3 runs 14 residues. V was pared by 3 bases and J by 3 bases, with 12 bases between. CDR1 and CDR2 (germline): KGHSH, LQKENI. CDR3 nucleotides: TGTGCCAGCTCACCGGGGGCAGGGAACTACGAGCAGTACTTC. Its protein is CASSPGAGNYEQYF.

The V gene is TRBV7-8, the J gene TRBJ2-7; D is possibly TRBD2 (6 bases). Germline lookup yields CDR1 SGHVS and CDR2 FQNEAQ. V lost 0 bases and J lost 2, with 11 bases in between. CDR3 size: 15 residues. The CDR3 DNA reads as TGTGCCAGCAGCTTAGCCCAGGGACTCCCCTACGAGCAGTACTTC. Residues: CASSLAQGLPYEQYF.

The chain couples TRBV6-6 to TRBJ2-5, with no clear D. The V and J ends lost 5 bases and 2 bases respectively, with 18 bases between them. Germline V gene lookup returns CDR1 MNHNY and CDR2 SVGAGI (reference sequence). CDR3 length: 16 residues. The CDR3 coding sequence is TGTGCCAGCAGTCAAAGCGCCGACGTGCGACAAGAGACCCAGTACTTC. It specifies CASSQSADVRQETQYF.

This clone appeared a few times. V is TRBV7-9 and J is TRBJ2-7; possible D gene TRBD1, 6 bases. Trimming removed 4 bases from V and 0 bases from J, with 10 bases in between. There are 14 residues in the CDR3. CDR1 and CDR2 from the germline V gene are SEHNR and FQNEAQ (reference sequence). CDR3: CASSWTASSYEQYF. As DNA, the CDR3 is TGTGCCAGCAGCTGGACAGCGAGCTCCTACGAGCAGTACTTC.

The rearrangement uses TRBV5-1 and TRBJ2-4; maybe TRBD2 (5 bases). Trimming stripped 4 bases from V and 3 bases from J, with 14 bases between. Germline V gives CDR1 SGHRS, CDR2 YFSETQ. There are 15 residues in the CDR3. The CDR3 DNA follows: TGCGCCAGCAGCAACCCCGGGGTAGGCAAAAACATTCAGTACTTC. Amino acids: CASSNPGVGKNIQYF.

The count of this clone is one. The chain uses TRBV19 and TRBJ1-2, with TRBD1 matching 9 bases. Trimming took 5 bases from V and 3 from J; bases not matched to a gene: 13. Germline V gene lookup returns CDR1 LNHDA and CDR2 SQIVND (reference sequence). The CDR3 covers 17 residues. The CDR3 here is CASSLLPGQGGDYGYTF. As DNA, the CDR3 is TGTGCCAGTAGTCTACTACCGGGACAGGGAGGTGACTATGGCTACACCTTC.

This sequence joins TRBV25-1 and TRBJ2-7, with D uncertain. Germline V gene sequence: CDR1 MGHDK, CDR2 SYGVNS. Trimming removed 3 bases from V and 9 bases from J, with 9 bases in between. The CDR3 extends over 11 amino acids. The CDR3 DNA reads as TGTGCCAGCAGTGATCGGTCCGGGCAGTACTTC. It is translated as CASSDRSGQYF.